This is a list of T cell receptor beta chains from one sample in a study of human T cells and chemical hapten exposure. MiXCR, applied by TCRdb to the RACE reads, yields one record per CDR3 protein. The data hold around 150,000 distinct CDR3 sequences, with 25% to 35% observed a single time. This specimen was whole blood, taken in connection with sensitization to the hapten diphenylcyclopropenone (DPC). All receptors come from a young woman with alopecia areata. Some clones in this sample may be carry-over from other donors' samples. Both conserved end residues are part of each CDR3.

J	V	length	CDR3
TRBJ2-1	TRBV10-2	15	CASTETSGRRGEQFF
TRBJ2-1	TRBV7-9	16	CASTTAGEFSYNEQFF
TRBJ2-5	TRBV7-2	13	CASSSTGRETQYF
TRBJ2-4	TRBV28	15	CASSSRTGVVNIQYF
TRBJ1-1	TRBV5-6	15	CASSFAGRLNTEAFF
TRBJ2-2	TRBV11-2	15	CASSLVRPDAGELFF
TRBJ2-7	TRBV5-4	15	CASSLGTGRTYEQYF
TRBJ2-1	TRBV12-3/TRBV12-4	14	CASSRLTGYNEQFF
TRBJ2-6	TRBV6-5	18	CASSYSRAGASGANVLTF
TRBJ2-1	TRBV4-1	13	CASSQDRLGEQFF
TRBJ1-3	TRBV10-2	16	CASSEHDRISGNTIYF
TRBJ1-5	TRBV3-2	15	CASSQGRSSNQPQHF
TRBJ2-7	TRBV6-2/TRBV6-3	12	CAIQGTPYEQYF
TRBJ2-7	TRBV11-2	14	CASSLDFSAYEQYF
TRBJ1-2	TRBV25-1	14	CASRFPGPGYGYTF
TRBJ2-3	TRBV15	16	CATSRDRQGASDTQYF
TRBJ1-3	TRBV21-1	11	CASSKGNTIYF
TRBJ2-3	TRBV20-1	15	CSARSPGGTTDTQYF
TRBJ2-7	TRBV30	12	CAWSVQGVEQYF
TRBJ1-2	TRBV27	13	CASKPMGRKGYTF
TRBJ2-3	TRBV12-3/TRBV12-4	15	CASSYPRGGRDTQYF
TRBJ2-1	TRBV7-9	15	CASSARASGWDEQFF
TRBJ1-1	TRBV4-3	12	CASSQDRTEAFF
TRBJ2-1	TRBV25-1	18	CASSESRGTGSSYNEQFF
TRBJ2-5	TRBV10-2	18	CASRVRMGRGGPGETQYF
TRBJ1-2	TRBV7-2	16	CASSLGWLQGVSGYTF
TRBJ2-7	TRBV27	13	CASSFGGRREQYF
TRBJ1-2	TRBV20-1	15	CSARVRDREYYGYTF
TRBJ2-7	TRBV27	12	CASSPFSYEQYF
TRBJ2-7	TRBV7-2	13	CASNEQISYEQYF
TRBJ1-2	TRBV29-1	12	CSGWRGDYGYTF
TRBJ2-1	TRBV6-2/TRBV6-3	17	CASSYSELAGIDNEQFF
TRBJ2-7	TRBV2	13	CASSDGSGYEQYF
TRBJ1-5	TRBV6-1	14	CASSEALSNQPQHF
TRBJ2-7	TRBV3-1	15	CASSPPSGYFYEQYF
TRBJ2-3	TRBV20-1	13	CSAREPLGNTQYF
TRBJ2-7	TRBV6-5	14	CASSYAGVSSEQYF
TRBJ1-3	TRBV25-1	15	CASSDSSHSGNTIYF
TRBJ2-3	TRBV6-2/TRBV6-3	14	CASSYSRSTDTQYF
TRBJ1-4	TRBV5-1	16	CASSSDFRGRNEKLFF
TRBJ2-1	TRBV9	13	CASSVSLYNEQFF
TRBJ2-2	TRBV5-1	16	CASSTTSVANTGELFF
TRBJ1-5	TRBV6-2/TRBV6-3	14	CAAHAWGFNQPQHF
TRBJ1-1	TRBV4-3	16	CASSQDLAGRNTEAFF
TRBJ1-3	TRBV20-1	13	CSVGTTSGNTIYF
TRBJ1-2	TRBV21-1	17	CASSKGPIRVGTYGYTF
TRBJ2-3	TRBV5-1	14	CASSLDRTTDTQYF
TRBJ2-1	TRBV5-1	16	CASSLVAPHSYNEQFF
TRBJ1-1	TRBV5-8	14	CASNVPPTVGEAFF
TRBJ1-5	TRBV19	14	CASSKTAGNQPQHF
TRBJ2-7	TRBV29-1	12	CSALVPGYEQYF
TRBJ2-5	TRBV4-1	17	CASSRERGGPDQETQYF
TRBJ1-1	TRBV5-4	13	CASSSRVNTEAFF